A selection of T cell receptor beta chains follows, all from one sample in a study of a mutant IDH1 vaccine in newly diagnosed glioma. Their specific antigens are unknown. This table comes from immunoSEQ multiplex PCR, and its TCRdb copy is limited to in-frame clones, with some not included. There are about 32,000 clones in the sample; around 80% occur only once, and approximately 3.2% lies in the top ten. This material consisted of PBMCs, taken from a glioma patient whose treatment included an IDH1 peptide vaccine. Receptors were obtained from a middle-aged man with glioma. Some clones in this sample may be carry-over from other donors' samples. CDR3s include the opening cysteine and the closing phenylalanine or tryptophan. D genes are given only for firm matches. The size entry is marked missing in some rows and otherwise reads once, few, many or a size class.

size: .; V: TRBV6-1; D: .; length: 15; J: TRBJ2-2; DNA: TGTGCCAGCAGTTGGGAGGCTCCGAACACCGGGGAGCTGTTTTTT; CDR3: CASSWEAPNTGELFF
size: few; V: TRBV4-3; D: .; length: 15; J: TRBJ1-5; DNA: TGCGCCAGCAGCCCCAACGGACTCGGGCATCAGCCCCAGCATTTT; CDR3: CASSPNGLGHQPQHF
size: .; V: TRBV29-1; D: TRBD1; length: 14; J: TRBJ1-2; DNA: TGCAGCGTCCCAGACAGGGGATTTGACTATGGCTACACCTTC; CDR3: CSVPDRGFDYGYTF
size: .; V: TRBV5-6; D: .; length: 14; J: TRBJ2-7; DNA: TGTGCCAGCAGCTTGGAGGGACGAGGCGTTGAGCAGTACTTC; CDR3: CASSLEGRGVEQYF
size: .; V: TRBV6-5; D: .; length: 12; J: TRBJ2-7; DNA: TGTGCCAGCAGTGTGTCCTCCTACGAGCAGTACTTC; CDR3: CASSVSSYEQYF
size: .; V: TRBV7-2; D: TRBD1; length: 15; J: TRBJ2-5; DNA: TGTGCCAGCAGCTTTCGACAGGGGGTCGGGGAGACCCAGTACTTC; CDR3: CASSFRQGVGETQYF
size: once; V: TRBV30; D: TRBD2; length: 17; J: TRBJ2-1; DNA: TGTGCCTGGAGTGTAGCGGGGGGGCCGCTTGCATACAATGAGCAGTTCTTC; CDR3: CAWSVAGGPLAYNEQFF
size: .; V: TRBV6-5; D: .; length: 14; J: TRBJ1-3; DNA: TGTGCCAGCAGTTACGGGGACTCTGGAAACACCATATATTTT; CDR3: CASSYGDSGNTIYF
size: .; V: TRBV11-2; D: .; length: 15; J: TRBJ2-5; DNA: TGTGCCAGCAGCCCCGGGACTTATGGCCAAGAGACCCAGTACTTC; CDR3: CASSPGTYGQETQYF
size: .; V: TRBV20-1; D: .; length: 11; J: TRBJ2-3; DNA: TGCAGTGCTGACTTTGCGGATACGCAGTATTTT; CDR3: CSADFADTQYF
size: .; V: TRBV19; D: TRBD1; length: 14; J: TRBJ1-2; DNA: TGTGCCAGTAGTAACAGGGACAGTAACTATGGCTACACCTTC; CDR3: CASSNRDSNYGYTF
size: .; V: TRBV5-1; D: TRBD1; length: 16; J: TRBJ1-1; DNA: TGCGCCAGCAGGCCCGGACAGGGGGCAGTGAACACTGAAGCTTTCTTT; CDR3: CASRPGQGAVNTEAFF
size: .; V: TRBV5-5; D: .; length: 15; J: TRBJ1-4; DNA: TGTGCCAGCGCCCCTGAGGGGGACACGAGGGAAAAACTGTTTTTT; CDR3: CASAPEGDTREKLFF
size: .; V: TRBV5-4; D: .; length: 13; J: TRBJ1-2; DNA: TGTGCCTGTCATCCCACAGGGATGGATGGCTACACCTTC; CDR3: CACHPTGMDGYTF
size: .; V: TRBV4-1; D: TRBD1; length: 18; J: TRBJ2-7; DNA: TGCGCCAGCAGCCCCTTGTGGGGGTGGGGGACAGAAGATTACGAGCAGTACTTC; CDR3: CASSPLWGWGTEDYEQYF
size: .; V: TRBV27; D: TRBD1; length: 13; J: TRBJ1-1; DNA: TGTGCCAGCAGCCCGACAGGGGGCACTGAAGCTTTCTTT; CDR3: CASSPTGGTEAFF
size: .; V: TRBV7-2; D: .; length: 12; J: TRBJ2-2; DNA: TGTGCCAGCAGCCCGAGGACCGGGGAGCTGTTTTTT; CDR3: CASSPRTGELFF
size: .; V: TRBV11-2; D: .; length: 14; J: TRBJ1-2; DNA: TGTGCCAGCAGCTTAGGCCCAGGATACTATGGCTACACCTTC; CDR3: CASSLGPGYYGYTF
size: .; V: TRBV4-2; D: .; length: 16; J: TRBJ1-6; DNA: TGTGCCAGCAGCCAAGAGCTGGGGGCGCGTGAGTCACCCCTCCACTTT; CDR3: CASSQELGARESPLHF
size: .; V: TRBV7-9; D: TRBD1; length: 14; J: TRBJ1-1; DNA: TGTGCCAGCAGCGCCAGGACAGGCAACACTGAAGCTTTCTTT; CDR3: CASSARTGNTEAFF
size: .; V: TRBV6-1; D: .; length: 13; J: TRBJ2-5; DNA: TGTGCCTCCGGGACGGCAGTCCAAGAGACCCAGTACTTC; CDR3: CASGTAVQETQYF
size: .; V: TRBV12-5; D: .; length: 14; J: TRBJ2-7; DNA: TGTGCTAGTGCGCCGGGGGACAGACCCTACGAGCAGTACTTC; CDR3: CASAPGDRPYEQYF
size: .; V: TRBV6-5; D: TRBD1; length: 14; J: TRBJ1-5; DNA: TGTGCCAGCAGGGAAACAGGGGGCTTGCAGCCCCAGCATTTT; CDR3: CASRETGGLQPQHF